The 22 T cell receptor beta chains presented below share a single source sample, sequenced in a study of identical twins listed by TCRdb under 2016. The library was made by 5' RACE. The instrument was an Illumina HiSeq 2000. TCRdb trimmed the raw reads at Q25, called clones with MiXCR and kept productive beta chains. One record per CDR3 amino acid sequence lists the most common genes and DNA. The sample table contains about 480,000 distinct CDR3 sequences; only one count was recorded for 11% to 15% of them. The ten largest make up around 0.57% of the sample. This same sample was also part of a study on yellow fever vaccine responses in identical twins.

Sequenced input: CD4+ T cells sorted from blood. Receptor source: a woman between 18 and 29 years old in good health.

CDR3: CSARGSGRANEQFF. DNA for the CDR3: TGCAGTGCAAGGGGAAGCGGGAGGGCCAATGAGCAGTTCTTC. The chain has TRBV20-1 and TRBJ2-1; 10 bases are a match to TRBD2. This CDR3 spans 14 amino acids. Per the germline V gene, CDR1 is DFQATT and CDR2 is SNEGSKA (reference sequence). Trimming cost V 6 bases and J 6 bases; bases outside gene matches: 8.

This clonotype was detected many times. This chain connects TRBV7-2 to TRBJ2-5; D remains ambiguous. This CDR3 is 14 amino acids long. Trimming left V 2 bases short and J 2 bases short, with 9 bases between. Germline CDR1 and CDR2: SGHTA and FQGNSA. CDR3: CASSLYDGQETQYF. CDR3 nucleotide sequence: TGTGCCAGCAGCTTATATGACGGTCAAGAGACCCAGTACTTC.

In its sample, this clonotype was seen a few times. This chain connects TRBV4-3 to TRBJ2-7, with D possibly being TRBD1 (6 bases). The germline CDR1 and CDR2 sequences are LGHNA and YSLEER. The CDR3 length is 14 residues. The V end lost 1 base, the J end lost 3 bases, and 10 bases lay between the germline ends. CDR3 coding DNA: TGCGCCAGCAGCCAAGTCAGGGGTTTCTACGAGCAGTACTTC. It encodes CASSQVRGFYEQYF.

CDR3: CSARLAGGSDTQYF. DNA for the CDR3: TGCAGTGCTAGGCTAGCGGGGGGTTCAGATACGCAGTATTTT. The J gene is TRBJ2-3, the V gene TRBV20-1; 11 nucleotides line up with TRBD2. The CDR3 runs 14 residues. Germline V gives CDR1 DFQATT, CDR2 SNEGSKA (reference sequence). V was clipped by 3 bases and J by 4 bases; unmatched bases: 3.

The chain links TRBV6-1 to TRBJ2-1; TRBD2 is a possible D gene (7 bases). The length of the CDR3 is 15 residues. Germline V lookup: CDR1 MNHNS, CDR2 SASEGT. V was cut by 7 bases and J by 8 bases, with 21 bases left in between. The CDR3 is CASTRAGATRDEQFF. The CDR3 nucleotides are TGTGCCAGCACCCGGGCGGGGGCTACTAGGGATGAGCAGTTCTTC.

The chain carries TRBV29-1 and TRBJ1-1, with no clear D. CDR1 SQVTM and CDR2 ANQGSEA come from the germline V gene. Trimming took 4 bases from V and 4 from J, leaving 13 bases between them. CDR3 length: 13 residues. DNA for the CDR3: TGCAGCGTTGGAGGACCTTTAGGCACTGAAGCTTTCTTT. Translating it yields CSVGGPLGTEAFF.

This clonotype showed up many times. The V and J genes are TRBV12-3 or TRBV12-4 and TRBJ2-1; the D is unclear. The V end was cut by 10 bases, the J end by 0 bases, with 7 bases between. CDR3 length equals 12 residues. The CDR3, as DNA: TGTGCCACGATATACTCCTACAATGAGCAGTTCTTC. It codes for CATIYSYNEQFF.

This clonotype was seen a handful of times. The chain uses TRBV28 and TRBJ2-1; no reliable D call. This CDR3 region has 14 residues. Germline V CDR1 and CDR2: MDHEN, SYDVKM. V lost 4 bases to trimming and J lost 8 bases, with 15 bases between them. CDR3 region: CASSYEVLRDEQFF. CDR3 DNA sequence: TGTGCCAGCAGTTACGAAGTTCTTAGGGATGAGCAGTTCTTC.

This clonotype was found a few times. This chain connects TRBV6-5 to TRBJ2-7; 11 bases fit TRBD1. Trimming removed 0 bases from V and 6 bases from J; junction bases left unmatched: 1. This CDR3 contains 14 residues. The germline gives CDR1 MNHEY, CDR2 SVGAGI. CDR3 nucleotides: TGTGCCAGCAGTTACTCAGGGACAGGGGGCGAGCAGTACTTC. This sequence encodes CASSYSGTGGEQYF.

This chain connects TRBV7-9 to TRBJ2-6; D not certain. The CDR3 extends over 16 amino acids. The germline V gene encodes CDR1 SEHNR and CDR2 FQNEAQ (reference sequence). Deletions cut 0 bases from V and 0 bases from J, with 6 bases between. The CDR3 sequence: CASSLARPSGANVLTF. CDR3 nucleotide sequence: TGTGCCAGCAGCTTAGCTCGGCCCTCTGGGGCCAACGTCCTGACTTTC.

This clonotype appeared a few times. The chain combines TRBV11-2 with TRBJ2-1; D possibly corresponds to TRBD1 (6 bases). This CDR3 is built from 15 residues. Germline CDR1 SGHAT, CDR2 FQNNGV. V lost 0 bases and J 9 bases, leaving 15 bases between the germline ends. CDR3 sequence reads: CASSLDRGLVGEQFF. The CDR3 DNA reads as TGTGCCAGCAGCTTAGACAGGGGCCTCGTGGGTGAGCAGTTCTTC.

In this sample, this clonotype turned up a few times. The V and J genes are TRBV3-1 and TRBJ2-4; no clear D gene. V lost 5 bases, J lost 1 base, and 0 bases lay in between. CDR1 is LGHDT and CDR2 is YNNKEL in the germline V gene (reference sequence). The CDR3 is made up of 11 amino acids. The CDR3 DNA reads TGTGCCAGCAGCGCCAAAAACATTCAGTACTTC. Residues: CASSAKNIQYF.

The J gene is TRBJ2-1, the V gene TRBV6-5, with 10 bases lining up with TRBD2. V gave up 8 bases and J gave up 6 bases; unmatched junction bases: 13. Germline V gene lookup returns CDR1 MNHEY and CDR2 SVGAGI. The CDR3 is 16 amino acids. The DNA for the CDR3 is TGTGCCAGCGTTGCCTTTACACTAGCGGGACCCAATGAGCAGTTCTTC. This gives the protein CASVAFTLAGPNEQFF.

The chain combines TRBV20-1 with TRBJ1-1; D is perhaps TRBD1 (5 bases). The V gene's germline CDR1 is DFQATT and CDR2 SNEGSKA (reference sequence). The CDR3 has 13 residues. The V end was cut by 5 bases, the J end by 5 bases, with 15 bases between. Written as DNA, the CDR3 is TGCAGTGCTGGACGGGGGGGGTGGACTGAAGCTTTCTTT. It translates to CSAGRGGWTEAFF.

The J gene is TRBJ2-1, the V gene TRBV3-1, with 9 bases fitting TRBD2. V shed 1 base, J shed 5 bases, and the junction held 9 bases outside the gene matches. Germline CDR1 is LGHDT and CDR2 is YNNKEL (reference sequence). CDR3 length: 17 residues. The CDR3 coding sequence is TGTGCCAGCAGCCAAGGCCGGAGACTAGCGGTTAACAATGAGCAGTTCTTC. It specifies CASSQGRRLAVNNEQFF.

This clonotype was counted at least ten times. This chain links TRBV2 with TRBJ2-7; D not resolved. The CDR3 is 11 amino acids. With 4 bases removed from V and 4 bases from J, the gap between germline ends came to 5 bases. CDR1 is SNHLY, CDR2 FYNNEI, per germline. The CDR3 loop reads CASSGAYEQYF. The CDR3 DNA sequence: TGTGCCAGCAGTGGGGCTTACGAGCAGTACTTC.

This clonotype turned up a few times. CDR3 DNA: TGCAGTGCTCCACGGGTAGCGGGGAAACCGTACTTC. Translated, it gives CSAPRVAGKPYF. This rearrangement joins TRBV20-1 to TRBJ2-7; 8 positions agree with TRBD2. The length of the CDR3 is 12 residues. The V gene's germline CDR1 is DFQATT and CDR2 SNEGSKA (reference sequence). V shed 5 bases and J 12 bases; nucleotides not matched to a gene: 12.

This clonotype has a handful of counts. V and J are TRBV5-1 and TRBJ2-3; 13 positions agree with TRBD2. The CDR3 is 17 amino acids. Germline values: CDR1 SGHRS, CDR2 YFSETQ. Trimming removed 4 bases from V and 3 bases from J; junction bases left unmatched: 8. CDR3 sequence: CASSPRTSGSGTDTQYF. In DNA, the CDR3 is TGCGCCAGCAGCCCCCGGACTAGCGGGAGCGGGACAGATACGCAGTATTTT.

The rearrangement links TRBV7-2 to TRBJ2-2; D is unclear. This CDR3 region has 14 residues. Between the trimmed V and J ends, which lost 3 bases and 4 bases, there was a span of 9 bases. Germline-derived CDR1 and CDR2 are SGHTA and FQGNSA. The CDR3 protein is CASSFSTVTGELFF. The CDR3 coding sequence is TGTGCCAGCAGCTTCAGTACAGTCACCGGGGAGCTGTTTTTT.

This clonotype was picked up a small number of times. This sequence joins TRBV3-1 and TRBJ2-2; TRBD1 agrees at 7 bases. The V and J ends lost 0 bases and 0 bases, in that order; junction bases with no gene match: 4. Germline V gives CDR1 LGHDT, CDR2 YNNKEL (reference sequence). The CDR3 length is 17 residues. The CDR3 spells CASSQERGQANTGELFF. The CDR3 DNA follows: TGTGCCAGCAGCCAAGAAAGAGGACAGGCGAACACCGGGGAGCTGTTTTTT. Based on the CDR3 plus reference TRBV3-1 and TRBJ2-2, the full variable domain is DTAVSQTPKYLVTQMGNDKSIKCEQNLGHDTMYWYKQDSKKFLKIMFSYNNKELIINETVPNRFSPKSPDKAHLNLHINSLELGDSAVYFCASSQERGQANTGELFFGEGSRLTVL.

This clonotype was recorded at least ten times. V usage is TRBV29-1 and J usage is TRBJ1-2, with 9 nucleotides matching TRBD1. The germline V gene encodes CDR1 SQVTM and CDR2 ANQGSEA. The CDR3 length is 14 residues. V shed 8 bases and J 2 bases; nucleotides not matched to a gene: 9. CDR3: CSYLPGTGNYGYTF. In DNA, the CDR3 is TGCAGCTACCTTCCCGGGACAGGGAACTATGGCTACACCTTC.

There are many counts of this clonotype. The genes are TRBV7-2 and TRBJ2-3, with D tentatively TRBD1 (7 bases). Per germline, CDR1 SGHTA and CDR2 FQGNSA. The length of the CDR3 is 15 residues. The V and J ends lost 1 base and 2 bases respectively, with 10 bases between them. This CDR3 is CASSLGGTATDTQYF. The CDR3 region has the DNA TGTGCCAGCAGCTTAGGCGGGACAGCCACAGATACGCAGTATTTT.